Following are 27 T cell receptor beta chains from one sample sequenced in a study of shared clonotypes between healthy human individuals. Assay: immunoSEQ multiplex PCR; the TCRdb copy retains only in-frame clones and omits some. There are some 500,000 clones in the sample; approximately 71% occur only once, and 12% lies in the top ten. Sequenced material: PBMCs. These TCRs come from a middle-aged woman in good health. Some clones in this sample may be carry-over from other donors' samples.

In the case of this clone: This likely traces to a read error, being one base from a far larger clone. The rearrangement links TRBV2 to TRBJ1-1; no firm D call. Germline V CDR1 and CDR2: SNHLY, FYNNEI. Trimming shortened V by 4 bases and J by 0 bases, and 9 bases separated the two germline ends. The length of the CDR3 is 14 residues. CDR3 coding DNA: TGTGCCAGCAGTGCGTGGGGTATGAACACTGAAGCTTTCTTT. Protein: CASSAWGMNTEAFF. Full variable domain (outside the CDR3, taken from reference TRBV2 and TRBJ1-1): EPEVTQTPSHQVTQMGQEVILRCVPISNHLYFYWYRQILGQKVEFLVSFYNNEISEKSEIFDDQFSVERPDGSNFTLKIRSTKLEDSAMYFCASSAWGMNTEAFFGQGTRLTVV.

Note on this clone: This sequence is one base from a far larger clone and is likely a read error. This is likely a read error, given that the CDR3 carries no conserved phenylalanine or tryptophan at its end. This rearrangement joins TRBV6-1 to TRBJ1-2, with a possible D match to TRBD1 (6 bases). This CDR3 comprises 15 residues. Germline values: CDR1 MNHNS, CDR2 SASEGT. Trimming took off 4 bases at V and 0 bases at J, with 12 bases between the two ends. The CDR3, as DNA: TGTGCCAGCAGTGCGACAGGAATAACTAACTATGGCTACACCCTC. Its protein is CASSATGITNYGYTL.

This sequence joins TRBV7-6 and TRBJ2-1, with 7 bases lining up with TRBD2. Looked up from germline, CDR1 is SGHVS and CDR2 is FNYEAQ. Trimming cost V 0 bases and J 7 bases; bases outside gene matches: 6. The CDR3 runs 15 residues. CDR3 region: CASSLAGGPGNEQFF. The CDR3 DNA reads TGTGCCAGCAGCTTAGCGGGAGGGCCTGGGAATGAGCAGTTCTTC.

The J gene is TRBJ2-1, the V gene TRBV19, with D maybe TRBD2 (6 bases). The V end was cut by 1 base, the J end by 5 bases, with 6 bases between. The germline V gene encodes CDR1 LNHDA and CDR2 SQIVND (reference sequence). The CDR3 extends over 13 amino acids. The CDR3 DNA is TGTGCCAGTAGTATAGGGAGGGACAATGAGCAGTTCTTC. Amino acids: CASSIGRDNEQFF.

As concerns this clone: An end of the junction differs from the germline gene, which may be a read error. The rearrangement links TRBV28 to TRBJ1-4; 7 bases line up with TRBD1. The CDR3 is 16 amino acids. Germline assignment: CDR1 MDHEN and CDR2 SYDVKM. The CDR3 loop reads CASSSQRGRMNGKLFF. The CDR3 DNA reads TGTGCCAGCAGTTCCCAGAGGGGGCGGATGAATGGAAAACTGTTTTTT.

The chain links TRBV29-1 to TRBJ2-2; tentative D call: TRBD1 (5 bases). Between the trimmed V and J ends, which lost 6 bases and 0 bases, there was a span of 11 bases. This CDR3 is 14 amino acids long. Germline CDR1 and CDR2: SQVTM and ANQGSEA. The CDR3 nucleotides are TGCAGCGTCTGGGGCACCTCGAACACCGGGGAGCTGTTTTTT. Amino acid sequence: CSVWGTSNTGELFF.

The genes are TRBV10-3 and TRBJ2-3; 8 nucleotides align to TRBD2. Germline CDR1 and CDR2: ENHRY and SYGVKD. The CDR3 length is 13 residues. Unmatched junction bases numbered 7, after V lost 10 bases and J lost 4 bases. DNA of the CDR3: TGTGCCAGCAATAGCGGGAAGGCAGATACGCAGTATTTT. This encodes CASNSGKADTQYF.

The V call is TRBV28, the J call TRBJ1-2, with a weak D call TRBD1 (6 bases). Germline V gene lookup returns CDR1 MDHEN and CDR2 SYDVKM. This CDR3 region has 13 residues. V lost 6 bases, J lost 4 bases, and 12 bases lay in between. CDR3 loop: CASRKTGFYGYTF. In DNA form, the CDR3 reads TGTGCCAGCAGAAAAACAGGGTTCTATGGCTACACCTTC.

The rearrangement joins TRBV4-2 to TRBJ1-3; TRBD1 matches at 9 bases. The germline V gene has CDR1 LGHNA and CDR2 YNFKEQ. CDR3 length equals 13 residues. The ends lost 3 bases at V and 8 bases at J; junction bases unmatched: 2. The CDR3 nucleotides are TGTGCCAGCAGCCAGCGACAGGGGGACACCATATATTTT. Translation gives CASSQRQGDTIYF.

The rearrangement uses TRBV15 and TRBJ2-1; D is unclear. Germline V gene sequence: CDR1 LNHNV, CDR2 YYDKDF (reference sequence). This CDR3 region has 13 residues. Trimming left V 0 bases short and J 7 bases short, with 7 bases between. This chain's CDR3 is CATSRDRSNEQFF. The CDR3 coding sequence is TGTGCCACCAGCAGAGACCGAAGTAATGAGCAGTTCTTC.

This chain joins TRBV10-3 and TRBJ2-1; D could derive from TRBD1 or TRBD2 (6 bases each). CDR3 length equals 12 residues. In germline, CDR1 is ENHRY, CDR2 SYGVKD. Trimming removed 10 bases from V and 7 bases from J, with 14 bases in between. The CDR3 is CASLGGGNEQFF. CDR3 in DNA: TGTGCCAGCTTAGGAGGGGGGAATGAGCAGTTCTTC.

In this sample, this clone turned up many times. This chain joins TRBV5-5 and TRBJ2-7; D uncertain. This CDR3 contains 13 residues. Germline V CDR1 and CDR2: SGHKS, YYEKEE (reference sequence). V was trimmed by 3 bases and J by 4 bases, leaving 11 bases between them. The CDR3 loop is CASSYEWRYEQYF. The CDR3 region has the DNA TGTGCCAGCAGCTACGAATGGCGGTACGAGCAGTACTTC.

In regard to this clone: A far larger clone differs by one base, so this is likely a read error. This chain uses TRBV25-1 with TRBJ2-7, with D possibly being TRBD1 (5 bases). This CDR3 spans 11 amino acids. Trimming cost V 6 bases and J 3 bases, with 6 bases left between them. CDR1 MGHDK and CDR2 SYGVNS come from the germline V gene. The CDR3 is CASSQGYEQYF. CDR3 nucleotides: TGTGCCAGCAGCCAGGGCTACGAGCAGTACTTC.

DNA for the CDR3: TGTGCCACCAGCAGAGCCAGGGGCTGGTACACTGAAGCTTTCTTT. Its protein product is CATSRARGWYTEAFF. J is TRBJ1-1 and V is TRBV15; possibly TRBD1 for D (6 bases). The V end was cut by 1 base, the J end by 3 bases, with 12 bases between. Per the germline V gene, CDR1 is LNHNV and CDR2 is YYDKDF (reference sequence). The CDR3 runs to 15 residues.

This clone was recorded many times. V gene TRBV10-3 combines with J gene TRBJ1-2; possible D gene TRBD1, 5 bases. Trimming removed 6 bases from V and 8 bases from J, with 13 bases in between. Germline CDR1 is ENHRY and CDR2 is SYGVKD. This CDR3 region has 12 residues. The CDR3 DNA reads TGTGCCATCAGGGGGCGCGACGACGGCTACACCTTC. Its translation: CAIRGRDDGYTF.

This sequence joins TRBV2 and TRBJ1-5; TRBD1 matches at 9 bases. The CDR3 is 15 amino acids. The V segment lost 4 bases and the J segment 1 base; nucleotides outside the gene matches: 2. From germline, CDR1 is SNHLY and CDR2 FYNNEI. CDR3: CASSVQGASNQPQHF. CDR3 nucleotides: TGTGCCAGCAGTGTACAGGGGGCGAGCAATCAGCCCCAGCATTTT.

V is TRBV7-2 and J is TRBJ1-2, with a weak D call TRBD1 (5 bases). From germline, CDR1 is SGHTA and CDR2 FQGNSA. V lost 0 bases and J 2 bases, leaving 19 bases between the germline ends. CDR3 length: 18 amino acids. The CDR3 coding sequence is TGTGCCAGCAGCTTAGCCCTGGCCGGGTGGGGGACGAACTATGGCTACACCTTC. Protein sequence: CASSLALAGWGTNYGYTF.

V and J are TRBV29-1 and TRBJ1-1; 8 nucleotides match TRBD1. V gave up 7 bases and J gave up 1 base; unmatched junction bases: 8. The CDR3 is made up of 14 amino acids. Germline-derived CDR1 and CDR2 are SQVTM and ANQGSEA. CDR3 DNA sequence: TGCAGCGCCGCAGGGGGCGCAGGGAACACTGAAGCTTTCTTT. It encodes CSAAGGAGNTEAFF. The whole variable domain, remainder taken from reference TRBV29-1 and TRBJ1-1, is SAVISQKPSRDICQRGTSLTIQCQVDSQVTMMFWYRQQPGQSLTLIATANQGSEATYESGFVIDKFPISRPNLTFSTLTVSNMSPEDSSIYLCSAAGGAGNTEAFFGQGTRLTVV.

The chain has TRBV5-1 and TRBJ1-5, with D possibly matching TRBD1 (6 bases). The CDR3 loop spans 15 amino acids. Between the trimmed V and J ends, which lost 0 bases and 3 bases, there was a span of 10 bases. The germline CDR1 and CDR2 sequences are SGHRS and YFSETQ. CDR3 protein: CASSLAGQINQPQHF. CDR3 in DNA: TGCGCCAGCAGCTTGGCCGGACAGATCAATCAGCCCCAGCATTTT.

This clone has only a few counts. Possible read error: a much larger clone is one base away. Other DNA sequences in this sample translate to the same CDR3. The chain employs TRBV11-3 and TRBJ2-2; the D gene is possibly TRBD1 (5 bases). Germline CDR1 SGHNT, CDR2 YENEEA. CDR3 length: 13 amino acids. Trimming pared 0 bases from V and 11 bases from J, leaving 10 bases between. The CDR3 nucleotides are TGTGCCAGCAGCTTAGAGCGAACAGGAGAGCTGTTTTTT. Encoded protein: CASSLERTGELFF.

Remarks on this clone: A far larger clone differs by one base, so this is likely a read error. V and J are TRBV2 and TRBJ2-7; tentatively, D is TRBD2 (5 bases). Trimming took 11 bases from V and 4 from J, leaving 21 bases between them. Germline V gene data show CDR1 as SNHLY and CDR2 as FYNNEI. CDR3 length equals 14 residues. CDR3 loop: CAGGRERGPYEQYF. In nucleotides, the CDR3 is TGTGCCGGCGGTAGGGAGAGAGGACCATACGAGCAGTACTTC.

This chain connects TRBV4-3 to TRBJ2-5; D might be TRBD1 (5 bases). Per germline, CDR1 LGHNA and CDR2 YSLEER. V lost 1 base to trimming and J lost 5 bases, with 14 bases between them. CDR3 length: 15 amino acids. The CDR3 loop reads CASSQAGLVGETQYF. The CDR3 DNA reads TGCGCCAGCAGCCAAGCAGGGTTGGTTGGCGAGACCCAGTACTTC.

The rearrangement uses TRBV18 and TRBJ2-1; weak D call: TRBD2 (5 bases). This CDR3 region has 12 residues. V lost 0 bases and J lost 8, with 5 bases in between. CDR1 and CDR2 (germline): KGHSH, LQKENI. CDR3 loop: CASSPPRDEQFF. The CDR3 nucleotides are TGTGCCAGCTCACCACCGCGGGATGAGCAGTTCTTC.

The CDR3 bases are TGTGCCAGTAGTAACAGCGGGAGGCTTAACTACGAGCAGTACTTC. Protein: CASSNSGRLNYEQYF. The genes are TRBV19 and TRBJ2-7; TRBD2 aligns across 9 bases. Germline loops: CDR1 LNHDA, CDR2 SQIVND (reference sequence). The V and J ends lost 4 bases and 3 bases, in that order; junction bases with no gene match: 7. This CDR3 is 15 amino acids long.

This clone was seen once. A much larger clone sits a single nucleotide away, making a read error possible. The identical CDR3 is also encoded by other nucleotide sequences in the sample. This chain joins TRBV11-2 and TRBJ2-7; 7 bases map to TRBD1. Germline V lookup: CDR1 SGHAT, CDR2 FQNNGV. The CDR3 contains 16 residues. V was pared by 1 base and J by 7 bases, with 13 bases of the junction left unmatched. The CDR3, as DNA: TGTGCCAGCAGCTTAGGCCCTACCAGGGGGAAGGGTGAGCAGTACTTC. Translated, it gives CASSLGPTRGKGEQYF.

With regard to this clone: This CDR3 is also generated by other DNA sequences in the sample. CDR3 DNA: TGCAGCGTTCCGGGACAGGGGGTTTTGAACACTGAAGCTTTCTTT. It is translated as CSVPGQGVLNTEAFF. The chain couples TRBV29-1 to TRBJ1-1, with 11 positions matching TRBD1. Germline trimming cut 5 bases from V and 0 bases from J; bases unmatched to any gene: 5. Germline V gene data show CDR1 as SQVTM and CDR2 as ANQGSEA. The length of the CDR3 is 15 residues.

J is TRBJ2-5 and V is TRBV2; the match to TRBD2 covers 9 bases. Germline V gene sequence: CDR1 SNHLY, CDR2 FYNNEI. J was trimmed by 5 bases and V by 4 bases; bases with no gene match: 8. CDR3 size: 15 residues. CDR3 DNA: TGTGCCAGCAGTGGGACTAGCGTAGGCGGGGAGACCCAGTACTTC. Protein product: CASSGTSVGGETQYF.